One sample yielded the 18 T cell receptor beta chains listed below, sequenced in a study of blood T cell repertoires in COVID-19. Produced via immunoSEQ multiplex PCR; TCRdb's table is partial and in-frame only. The sample lists roughly 200,000 clones, roughly four fifths seen once, with around 11% in the top ten. Material for sequencing was PBMCs or T cells enriched from blood (not recorded which). The source is a man in his forties who had recovered from COVID-19.

V and J are TRBV7-9 and TRBJ1-3; D is ambiguous. The germline V gene encodes CDR1 SEHNR and CDR2 FQNEAQ (reference sequence). V was trimmed by 5 bases and J by 4 bases, leaving 9 bases between them. The CDR3 sequence is 13 residues long. The CDR3 here is CASSLRGGNTIYF. CDR3 nucleotide sequence: TGTGCCAGCAGCCTCCGAGGGGGAAACACCATATATTTT.

The chain employs TRBV7-2 and TRBJ2-6; D may be TRBD2 (6 bases). Germline V gene lookup returns CDR1 SGHTA and CDR2 FQGNSA. The V end was cut by 5 bases, the J end by 2 bases, with 10 bases between. This CDR3 is built from 15 residues. CDR3 nucleotide sequence: TGTGCCAGCAGCCTCGGGACTCCTGGGGCCAACGTCCTGACTTTC. Its protein product is CASSLGTPGANVLTF.

V usage is TRBV7-8 and J usage is TRBJ2-7; no clear D gene. CDR1 is SGHVS, CDR2 FQNEAQ, per germline. The V and J ends lost 4 bases and 2 bases respectively, with 12 bases between them. CDR3 length: 14 residues. CDR3 sequence: CASSWMEGAYEQYV. CDR3 coding DNA: TGTGCCAGCAGCTGGATGGAAGGAGCCTACGAGCAGTACGTC.

This chain connects TRBV19 to TRBJ1-1; D is possibly TRBD1 (5 bases). The CDR3 is 15 amino acids. Germline V gene lookup returns CDR1 LNHDA and CDR2 SQIVND (reference sequence). V lost 1 base and J lost 4, with 13 bases in between. CDR3 sequence (DNA): TGTGCCAGTAGTATAGCGGGGGTTGAAGGCACTGAAGCTTTCTTT. Translating it yields CASSIAGVEGTEAFF.

The chain employs TRBV5-4 and TRBJ1-6; possibly TRBD1 for D (6 bases). The V and J ends lost 2 bases and 10 bases respectively, with 13 bases between them. CDR1 is SGHNT, CDR2 YYREEE, per germline (reference sequence). The CDR3 contains 14 residues. The CDR3 coding sequence is TGTGCCAGCAGCTTACAGGGTTTTAGGTCACCCCTCCACTTT. Translation: CASSLQGFRSPLHF.

This clone was detected only a few times. The chain has TRBV2 and TRBJ1-6; D is perhaps TRBD1 (5 bases). CDR3 size: 15 residues. Trimming removed 7 bases at V and 7 bases at J, with 17 bases between. Germline CDR1 is SNHLY and CDR2 is FYNNEI. In DNA, the CDR3 is TGTGCCAGCACGAAGGGGCGCTCCATGAATTCACCCCTCCACTTT. The encoded protein is CASTKGRSMNSPLHF.

The chain joins TRBV5-1 to TRBJ2-1; 10 bases are shared with TRBD2. The ends lost 4 bases at V and 0 bases at J; junction bases unmatched: 13. CDR3 length: 19 amino acids. Germline V gene lookup returns CDR1 SGHRS and CDR2 YFSETQ. The chain's CDR3 is CASSPGTSAPLSSYNEQFF. The DNA of the CDR3 is TGCGCCAGCAGCCCGGGGACTAGCGCCCCCCTCAGCTCCTACAATGAGCAGTTCTTC. Looking up the rest from reference TRBV5-1 and TRBJ2-1 gives the full variable domain: KAGVTQTPRYLIKTRGQQVTLSCSPISGHRSVSWYQQTPGQGLQFLFEYFSETQRNKGNFPGRFSGRQFSNSRSEMNVSTLELGDSALYLCASSPGTSAPLSSYNEQFFGPGTRLTVL.

Only a few counts were recorded for this clone. V and J are TRBV7-9 and TRBJ2-3, with D perhaps matching TRBD1 (6 bases). With 6 bases removed from V and 0 bases from J, the gap between germline ends came to 13 bases. The CDR3 spans 15 residues. Germline CDR1 and CDR2: SEHNR and FQNEAQ (reference sequence). Written as DNA, the CDR3 is TGTGCCAGCAGAGGGGGTCCCTCTAGCACAGATACGCAGTATTTT. Translating gives CASRGGPSSTDTQYF.

V gene TRBV2 combines with J gene TRBJ1-1; D is unresolved. Trimming took off 0 bases at V and 1 base at J, with 6 bases between the two ends. Germline V gives CDR1 SNHLY, CDR2 FYNNEI. The CDR3 has 14 residues. The CDR3 nucleotides are TGTGCCAGCAGTGAAGCGACAAAGAACACTGAAGCTTTCTTT. Translating it yields CASSEATKNTEAFF.

V and J are TRBV7-8 and TRBJ2-7; D might be TRBD1 (6 bases). This CDR3 has 15 residues. CDR1 SGHVS and CDR2 FQNEAQ come from the germline V gene. Between the trimmed V and J ends, which lost 4 bases and 2 bases, there was a span of 15 bases. The CDR3 sequence is CASSYSTGIPYEQYF. The CDR3 coding sequence is TGTGCCAGCAGCTACAGCACAGGGATTCCCTACGAGCAGTACTTC.

The CDR3 here is CASSLGLAGAYEQYF. In nucleotides, the CDR3 is TGTGCCAGCAGCTTGGGCCTAGCGGGAGCCTACGAGCAGTACTTC. The chain recombines TRBV5-6 with TRBJ2-7; TRBD2 matches 10 bases. This CDR3 comprises 15 residues. Trimming removed 0 bases from V and 2 bases from J; junction bases left unmatched: 2. Per the germline V gene, CDR1 is SGHDT and CDR2 is YYEEEE.

The rearrangement joins TRBV13 to TRBJ1-4; D gene uncertain. The CDR3 length is 15 residues. Germline CDR1 PRHDT, CDR2 FYEKMQ (reference sequence). V lost 6 bases and J lost 8, with 19 bases in between. CDR3 sequence: CASRSQMQTREKLFF. The CDR3 DNA is TGTGCCAGCAGATCGCAGATGCAGACGCGGGAAAAACTGTTTTTT.

The gene calls are TRBV7-3 and TRBJ2-1; 7 bases are a match to TRBD2. Per germline, CDR1 SGHTA and CDR2 FQGTGA. The ends lost 5 bases at V and 7 bases at J; junction bases unmatched: 17. The CDR3 has 17 residues. The CDR3 sequence is CASSPGRGLVGGNEQFF. The CDR3 region has the DNA TGTGCCAGCAGCCCCGGTCGCGGACTAGTGGGCGGGAATGAGCAGTTCTTC.

CDR3 loop: CASSRLDRDTQYF. The CDR3 bases are TGTGCCAGCAGTCGACTAGACAGAGATACGCAGTATTTT. This chain uses TRBV6-2 or TRBV6-3 with TRBJ2-3, with D maybe TRBD2 (6 bases). Germline V gene sequence: CDR1 MNHEY, CDR2 SVGEGT. This CDR3 is built from 13 residues. Between the trimmed V and J ends, which lost 5 bases and 5 bases, there was a span of 11 bases.

The chain employs TRBV9 and TRBJ2-1; TRBD2 might be the D (5 bases). Per the germline V gene, CDR1 is SGDLS and CDR2 is YYNGEE. The CDR3 sequence is 14 residues long. The V end was cut by 1 base, the J end by 2 bases, with 7 bases between. The CDR3 loop reads CASSVTGAYNEQFF. The CDR3 DNA is TGTGCCAGCAGCGTAACCGGGGCCTACAATGAGCAGTTCTTC. Based on the CDR3 plus reference TRBV9 and TRBJ2-1, the full variable domain is DSGVTQTPKHLITATGQRVTLRCSPRSGDLSVYWYQQSLDQGLQFLIQYYNGEERAKGNILERFSAQQFPDLHSELNLSSLELGDSALYFCASSVTGAYNEQFFGPGTRLTVL.

The J gene is TRBJ2-7, the V gene TRBV7-9, with 7 bases lining up with TRBD1. The V and J ends lost 1 base and 7 bases, in that order; junction bases with no gene match: 4. CDR1 SEHNR and CDR2 FQNEAQ come from the germline V gene (reference sequence). CDR3 size: 13 residues. DNA of the CDR3: TGTGCCAGCAGCTTAGAGGGGGCAGGTGAGCAGTACTTC. Protein product: CASSLEGAGEQYF.

This chain uses TRBV4-3 with TRBJ2-2; possibly TRBD1 for D (6 bases). V was cut by 2 bases and J by 4 bases, with 14 bases left in between. Per the germline V gene, CDR1 is LGHNA and CDR2 is YSLEER. The CDR3 is 16 amino acids. CDR3 nucleotide sequence: TGCGCCAGCAGCCAAATAGGACAGAGCCCCACCGGGGAGCTGTTTTTT. Its protein is CASSQIGQSPTGELFF.

This clone was observed a few times. This chain connects TRBV3-1 (or the pseudogene TRBV3-2) to TRBJ2-7; 7 bases are a match to TRBD2. Unmatched junction bases numbered 7, after V lost 2 bases and J lost 6 bases. Germline CDR1 is LGHDT and CDR2 is YNNKEL (reference sequence). The CDR3 extends over 14 amino acids. Here the CDR3 reads CASSQTAGVGEQYF. DNA for the CDR3: TGTGCCAGCAGCCAAACGGCGGGAGTCGGCGAGCAGTACTTC.